This T cell receptor (beta chain) was sequenced for a study of shared clonotypes between healthy human individuals. This clone appeared once. TCRdb's table, derived via immunoSEQ multiplex PCR, lists solely in-frame clones and lacks some. The repertoire holds millions of clones, roughly 93% seen once, with 0.35% to 0.45% in the top ten. The CDR3 is made up of 15 amino acids. The V end lost 2 bases, the J end lost 10 bases, and 20 bases lay between the germline ends. The germline CDR1 and CDR2 sequences are LNHDA and SQIVND (reference sequence). The receptor was derived from a man aged 18 to 29 in good health. Some clones in this sample may be carry-over from other donors' samples. This chain links TRBV19 with TRBJ2-5, with D uncertain. Sequencing used naive CD4+ T cells from PBMCs. Indicated subset: CD45RA+ positively selected. CDR3 bases: TGTGCCAGTAGTATAAGGGTCCTCCCAAGTGGAAGCCAGTACTTC. It is translated as CASSIRVLPSGSQYF. The variable domain in full, completed from reference TRBV19 and TRBJ2-5, reads DGGITQSPKYLFRKEGQNVTLSCEQNLNHDAMYWYRQDPGQGLRLIYYSQIVNDFQKGDIAEGYSVSREKKESFPLTVTSAQKNPTAFYLCASSIRVLPSGSQYFGPGTRLLVL.